Below, 4 T cell receptor beta chains from the same sample are listed, as sequenced in a study of T cell responses to AZD1222 COVID-19 vaccine. Method: immunoSEQ multiplex PCR; TCRdb's copy keeps in-frame clones and lacks some. Of about 86,000 clones listed, over 75% are singletons. The material sequenced was peripheral blood, taken on day 0 of AZD1222 vaccination. These receptors were obtained from an adult in good health.

The chain uses TRBV28 and TRBJ1-6, with no clear D. The CDR3 loop spans 15 amino acids. V was cut by 3 bases and J by 7 bases, with 13 bases left in between. Germline V gene lookup returns CDR1 MDHEN and CDR2 SYDVKM. CDR3 bases: TGTGCCAGCAGTTTCTCGCCCTTATGGAATTCACCCCTCCACTTT. Encoded protein: CASSFSPLWNSPLHF. Using reference TRBV28 and TRBJ1-6 for the parts outside the CDR3, the full variable domain is DVKVTQSSRYLVKRTGEKVFLECVQDMDHENMFWYRQDPGLGLRLIYFSYDVKMKEKGDIPEGYSVSREKKERFSLILESASTNQTSMYLCASSFSPLWNSPLHFGNGTRLTVT.

This clone was seen just once. The chain employs TRBV28 and TRBJ1-2; the D is unclear. The V and J ends lost 7 bases and 5 bases respectively, with 17 bases between them. Germline V gives CDR1 MDHEN, CDR2 SYDVKM. The CDR3 extends over 14 amino acids. For the CDR3, the DNA is TGTGCCAGCACCACGGTAGCCGTCTGGTATGGCTACACCTTC. This translates into CASTTVAVWYGYTF.

J is TRBJ2-7 and V is TRBV12-3 or TRBV12-4; unclear D gene. Deletions cut 4 bases from V and 3 bases from J, with 4 bases between. There are 11 residues in the CDR3. CDR3 bases: TGTGCCAGCAGTTATGACTACGAGCAGTACTTC. Translated: CASSYDYEQYF.

The CDR3 region has the DNA TGTGCCAGCAGCTCGACAGGAAATAATTCACCCCTCCACTTT. Its protein product is CASSSTGNNSPLHF. V usage is TRBV13 and J usage is TRBJ1-6; D is perhaps TRBD1 (6 bases). Looked up from germline, CDR1 is PRHDT and CDR2 is FYEKMQ (reference sequence). V lost 4 bases and J 5 bases, leaving 9 bases between the germline ends. This CDR3 region has 14 residues.